What follows are 4 T cell receptor beta chains derived from one specimen sequenced in a study of T-cell memory formation after mild COVID-19. One entry per CDR3 protein, called by TCRdb with MiXCR from the 5' RACE reads. The data contain about 390,000 distinct CDR3 sequences, around a sixth of them singletons. The sequenced material came from PBMCs or a T cell subset sorted from them (not recorded which). These receptors came from a man aged 18 to 30 who had mild COVID-19 (a few samples of this study predate the infection). Cell type and time point are not known.

This rearrangement joins TRBV5-1 to TRBJ1-1; maybe TRBD1 (5 bases). CDR3 length: 14 residues. Between the trimmed V and J ends, which lost 0 bases and 7 bases, there was a span of 13 bases. The V gene's germline CDR1 is SGHRS and CDR2 YFSETQ. The CDR3 DNA reads TGCGCCAGCAGCTTGGGGCAGGGCCGTGATGAAGCTTTCTTT. It translates to CASSLGQGRDEAFF.

The V and J genes are TRBV5-6 and TRBJ2-7, with 7 bases lining up with TRBD1. Losses at the gene ends were 4 bases for V and 3 bases for J; bases not matched to a gene: 10. Germline assignment: CDR1 SGHDT and CDR2 YYEEEE. This CDR3 has 15 amino acids. CDR3 DNA sequence: TGTGCCAGCAGCCTTACGGGACAGCCCTTCTACGAGCAGTACGTC. It specifies CASSLTGQPFYEQYV.

This clonotype has just a few counts. The rearrangement joins TRBV11-2 to TRBJ2-1; D not resolved. The germline V gene encodes CDR1 SGHAT and CDR2 FQNNGV. The CDR3 has 12 residues. The V gene lost 6 bases and the J gene lost 3 bases, with 6 bases spanning the gap. The CDR3: CASSSYYNEQFF. The CDR3, as DNA: TGTGCCAGCAGTTCATACTACAATGAGCAGTTCTTC.

In its sample, this clonotype was seen a few times. V and J are TRBV12-3 or TRBV12-4 and TRBJ1-3; D is unresolved. This CDR3 has 12 residues. V dropped 5 bases and J dropped 6 bases, with 8 bases sitting between them. DNA for the CDR3: TGTGCCAGCAGTCCTTACGAAAACACCATATATTTT. It is translated as CASSPYENTIYF.